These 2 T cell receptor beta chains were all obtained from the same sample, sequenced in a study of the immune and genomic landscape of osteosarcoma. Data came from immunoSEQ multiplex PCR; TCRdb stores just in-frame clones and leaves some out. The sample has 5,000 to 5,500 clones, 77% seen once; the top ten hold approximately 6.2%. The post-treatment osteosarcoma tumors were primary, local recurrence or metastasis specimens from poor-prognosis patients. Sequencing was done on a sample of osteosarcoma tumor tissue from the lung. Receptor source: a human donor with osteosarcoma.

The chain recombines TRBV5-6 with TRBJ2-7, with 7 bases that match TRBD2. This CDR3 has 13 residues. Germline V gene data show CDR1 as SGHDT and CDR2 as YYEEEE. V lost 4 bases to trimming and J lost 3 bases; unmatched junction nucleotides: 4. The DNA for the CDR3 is TGTGCCAGCAGCCCGGGGAGGGACTACGAGCAGTACTTC. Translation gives CASSPGRDYEQYF.

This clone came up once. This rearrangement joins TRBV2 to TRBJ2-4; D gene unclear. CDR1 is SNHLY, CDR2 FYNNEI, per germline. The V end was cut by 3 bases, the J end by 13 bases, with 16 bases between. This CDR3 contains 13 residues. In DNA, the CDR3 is TGTGCCAGCAGTGAGAGAAGAATTCGGTCGCAGTACTTC. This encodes CASSERRIRSQYF.